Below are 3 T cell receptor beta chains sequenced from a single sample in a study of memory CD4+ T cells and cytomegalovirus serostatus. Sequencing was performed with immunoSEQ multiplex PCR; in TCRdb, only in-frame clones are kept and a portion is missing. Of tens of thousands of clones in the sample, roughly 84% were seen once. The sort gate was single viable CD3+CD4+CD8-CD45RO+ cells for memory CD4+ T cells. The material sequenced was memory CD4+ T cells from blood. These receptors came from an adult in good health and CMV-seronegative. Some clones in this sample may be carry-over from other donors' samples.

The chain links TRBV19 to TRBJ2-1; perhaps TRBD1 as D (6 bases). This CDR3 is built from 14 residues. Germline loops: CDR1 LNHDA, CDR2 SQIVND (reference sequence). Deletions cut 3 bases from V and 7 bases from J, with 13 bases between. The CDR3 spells CASSIRGQINEQFF. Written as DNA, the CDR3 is TGTGCCAGTAGTATCAGGGGCCAGATTAATGAGCAGTTCTTC.

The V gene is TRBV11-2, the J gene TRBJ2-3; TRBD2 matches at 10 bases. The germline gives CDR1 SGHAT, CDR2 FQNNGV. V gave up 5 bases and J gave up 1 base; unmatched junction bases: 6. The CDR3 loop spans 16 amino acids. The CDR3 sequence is CASSKRTSGGTDTQYF. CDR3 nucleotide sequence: TGTGCCAGCAGCAAAAGGACTAGCGGTGGCACAGATACGCAGTATTTT. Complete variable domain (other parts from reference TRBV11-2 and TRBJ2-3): EAGVAQSPRYKIIEKRQSVAFWCNPISGHATLYWYQQILGQGPKLLIQFQNNGVVDDSQLPKDRFSAERLKGVDSTLKIQPAKLEDSAVYLCASSKRTSGGTDTQYFGPGTRLTVL.

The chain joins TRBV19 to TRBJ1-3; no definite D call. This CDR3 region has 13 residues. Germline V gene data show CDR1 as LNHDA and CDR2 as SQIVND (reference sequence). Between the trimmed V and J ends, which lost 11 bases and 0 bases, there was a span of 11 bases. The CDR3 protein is CASSENSGNTIYF. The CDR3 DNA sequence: TGTGCCTCCTCGGAGAACTCTGGAAACACCATATATTTT.